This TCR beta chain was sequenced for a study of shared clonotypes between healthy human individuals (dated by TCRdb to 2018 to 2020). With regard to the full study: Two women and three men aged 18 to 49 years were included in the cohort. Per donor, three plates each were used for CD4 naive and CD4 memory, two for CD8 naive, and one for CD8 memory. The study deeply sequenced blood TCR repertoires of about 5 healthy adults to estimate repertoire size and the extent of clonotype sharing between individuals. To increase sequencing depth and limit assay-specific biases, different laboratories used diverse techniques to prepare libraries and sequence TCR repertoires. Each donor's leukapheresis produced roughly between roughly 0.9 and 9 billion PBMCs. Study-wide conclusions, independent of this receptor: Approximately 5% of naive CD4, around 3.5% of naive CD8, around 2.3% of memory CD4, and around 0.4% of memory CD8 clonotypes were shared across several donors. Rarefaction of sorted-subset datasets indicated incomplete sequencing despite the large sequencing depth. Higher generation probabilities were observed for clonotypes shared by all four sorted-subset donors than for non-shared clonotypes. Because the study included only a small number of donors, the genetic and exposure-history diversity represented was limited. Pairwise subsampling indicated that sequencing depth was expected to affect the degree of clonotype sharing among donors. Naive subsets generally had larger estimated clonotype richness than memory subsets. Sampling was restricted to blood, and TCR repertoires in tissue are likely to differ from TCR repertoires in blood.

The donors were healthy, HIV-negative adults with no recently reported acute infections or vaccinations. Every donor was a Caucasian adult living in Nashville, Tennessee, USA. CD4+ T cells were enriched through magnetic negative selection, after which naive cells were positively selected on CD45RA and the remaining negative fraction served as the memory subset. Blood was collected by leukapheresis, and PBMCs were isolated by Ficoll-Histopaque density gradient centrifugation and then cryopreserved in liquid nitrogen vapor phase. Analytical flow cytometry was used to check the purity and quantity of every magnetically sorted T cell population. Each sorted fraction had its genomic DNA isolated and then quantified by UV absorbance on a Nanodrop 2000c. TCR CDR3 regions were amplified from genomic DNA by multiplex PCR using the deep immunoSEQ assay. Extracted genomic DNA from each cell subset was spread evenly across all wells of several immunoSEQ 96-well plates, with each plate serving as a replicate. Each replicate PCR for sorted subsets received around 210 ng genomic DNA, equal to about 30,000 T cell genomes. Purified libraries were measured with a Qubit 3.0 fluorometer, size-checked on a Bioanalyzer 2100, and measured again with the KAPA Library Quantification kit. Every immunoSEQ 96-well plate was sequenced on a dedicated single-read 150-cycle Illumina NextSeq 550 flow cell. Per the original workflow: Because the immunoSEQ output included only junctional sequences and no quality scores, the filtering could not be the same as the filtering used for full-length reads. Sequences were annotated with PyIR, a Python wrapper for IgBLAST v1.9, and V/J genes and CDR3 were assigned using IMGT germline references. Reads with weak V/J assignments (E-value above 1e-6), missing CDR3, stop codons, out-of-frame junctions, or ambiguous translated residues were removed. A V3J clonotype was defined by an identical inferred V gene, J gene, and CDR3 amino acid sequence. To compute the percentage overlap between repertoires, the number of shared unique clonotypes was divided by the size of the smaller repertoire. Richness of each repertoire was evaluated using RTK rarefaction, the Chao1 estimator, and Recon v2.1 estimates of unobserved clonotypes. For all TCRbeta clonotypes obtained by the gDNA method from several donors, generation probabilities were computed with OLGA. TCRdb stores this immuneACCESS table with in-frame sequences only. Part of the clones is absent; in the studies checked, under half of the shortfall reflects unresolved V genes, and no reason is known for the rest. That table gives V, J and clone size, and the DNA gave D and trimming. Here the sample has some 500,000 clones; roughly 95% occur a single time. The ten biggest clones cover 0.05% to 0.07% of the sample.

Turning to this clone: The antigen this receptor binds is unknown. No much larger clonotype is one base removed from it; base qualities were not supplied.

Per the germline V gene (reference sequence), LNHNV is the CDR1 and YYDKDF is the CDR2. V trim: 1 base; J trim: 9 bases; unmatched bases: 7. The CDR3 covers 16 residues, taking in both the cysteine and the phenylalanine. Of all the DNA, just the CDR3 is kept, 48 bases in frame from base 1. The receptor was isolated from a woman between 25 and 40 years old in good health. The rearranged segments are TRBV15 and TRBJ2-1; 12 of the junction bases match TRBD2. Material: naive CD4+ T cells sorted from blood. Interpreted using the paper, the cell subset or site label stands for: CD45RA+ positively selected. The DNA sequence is TGTGCCACCAGCAGAGGACTAGCGGGAGTATTGGGTGAGCAGTTCTTC. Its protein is CATSRGLAGVLGEQFF.